Sequencing of this T cell receptor (beta chain) was carried out in a study of T cells in Graves' hyperthyroidism and ophthalmopathy. General study points: Most thyroid clonotypes that were expanded above 0.001 also turned up in blood.

Amplified TCR beta CDR3 regions derived from RNA transcripts. HTBI primers were used for first-round RT-PCR of the TCR CDR3. A single record per CDR3 protein comes from TCRdb applying MiXCR to the multiplex PCR reads. This table has about 840,000 distinct CDR3 sequences, approximately 40% appearing once. The CDR3 runs to 15 residues. The germline CDR1 and CDR2 sequences are LNHNV and YYDKDF (reference sequence). V shed 4 bases, J shed 7 bases, and the junction held 3 bases outside the gene matches. This clonotype was seen ten or more times. The antigen is not known. What was sequenced was blood. The receptor's source is a man between 18 and 29 years old with Graves' hyperthyroidism. The J gene is TRBJ1-6, the V gene TRBV15; 11 nucleotides line up with TRBD1. The CDR3 coding sequence is TGTGCCACCAGCAATGGGACAGGGGGGAATTCACCCCTCCACTTT. Residues: CATSNGTGGNSPLHF.